Listed below are T cell receptor beta chains from one sample, sequenced in a study of cytomegalovirus exposure and HLA in healthy donors. Generated by immunoSEQ multiplex PCR, the TCRdb table keeps only in-frame clones and is missing some. The sample consists of approximately 180,000 clones, 81% of them appearing once. Sequenced sample: PBMCs. These receptors were collected from a man aged 18 to 30 in good health and CMV-seronegative. Both conserved end residues are part of each CDR3. Fields, in order: V gene, clone size, J gene, CDR3 length, D gene, CDR3 DNA, CDR3 protein. D genes are given only for firm matches. Not every row has a clone size; where given, it reads once, few, many or a size class.

TRBV5-1	once	TRBJ2-2	16	TRBD1	TGCGCCAGCAGCTTGAGGACAGGTCGGAACACCGGGGAGCTGTTTTTT	CASSLRTGRNTGELFF
TRBV18	.	TRBJ2-1	15	TRBD2	TGTGCCAGCTCACCTGCGGGACTAGCGGAGAGGGAGCAGTTCTTC	CASSPAGLAEREQFF
TRBV7-8	.	TRBJ2-1	15	TRBD2	TGTGCCAGCAGCTCCACTAGCGGGAGGTTGAATGAGCAGTTCTTC	CASSSTSGRLNEQFF
TRBV5-1	.	TRBJ2-5	16	TRBD1	TGCGCCAGCAGCCCTAGTTGGACAGGGGGAGGCGAGACCCAGTACTTC	CASSPSWTGGGETQYF
TRBV13	.	TRBJ2-1	18	TRBD1	TGTGCCAGCAGCTGGCTCGTCGGGACAGGAAATGGTTACAATGAGCAGTTCTTC	CASSWLVGTGNGYNEQFF
TRBV6-5	.	TRBJ1-1	13	.	TGTGCCAGCAGGTCTACGGGGTCACGTGAAGCTTTCTTT	CASRSTGSREAFF
TRBV29-1	.	TRBJ2-3	13	.	TGCAGCGTTGAATGGCCTAGCGTAGATACGCAGTATTTT	CSVEWPSVDTQYF
TRBV5-6	.	TRBJ1-5	15	TRBD1	TGTGCCAGCAGCTTCAGACAGGGCAATAATCAGCCCCAGCATTTT	CASSFRQGNNQPQHF
TRBV28	.	TRBJ2-3	18	TRBD2	TGTGCCAGCAGTCACCCCCTACTAGCGGGAGCTAGCACAGATACGCAGTATTTT	CASSHPLLAGASTDTQYF
TRBV29-1	.	TRBJ2-7	14	.	TGCAGCGTTGGCGGGGGCCTGGGGAACTACGAGCAGTACTTC	CSVGGGLGNYEQYF
TRBV2	.	TRBJ2-2	14	.	TGTGCCAGCAGTTTCGCACAGAGCCTCGGGGAGCTGTTTTTT	CASSFAQSLGELFF
TRBV11-2	.	TRBJ2-1	15	TRBD2	TGTGCCAGCAGCTATAGTACTAGCGGGACTAATGAGCAGTTCTTC	CASSYSTSGTNEQFF
TRBV2	few	TRBJ1-2	13	TRBD1	TGTGCCAGCAGTGAAAACAGGGGAGCCGGCTACACCTTC	CASSENRGAGYTF
TRBV10-3	.	TRBJ2-1	15	.	TGTGCCATCAGTGAGTCTCAGCTAAAAGGGGGTGAGCAGTTCTTC	CAISESQLKGGEQFF
TRBV7-2	.	TRBJ2-5	16	TRBD2	TGTGCCAGCAGCTTATACGGACTAGCGGAACAAGAGACCCAGTACTTC	CASSLYGLAEQETQYF
TRBV5-1	.	TRBJ2-5	14	.	TGCGCCAGCAGCTTGGTCGCCGGAGCAGAGACCCAGTACTTC	CASSLVAGAETQYF
TRBV5-1	once	TRBJ1-3	15	TRBD1	TGCGCCAGCAGCCTAGACAGGGACTCTGGAAACACCATATATTTT	CASSLDRDSGNTIYF
TRBV18	.	TRBJ2-6	16	TRBD2	TGTGCCAGCTCACCAGGTAGCGGGATTGGGGCCAACGTCCTGACTTTC	CASSPGSGIGANVLTF
TRBV5-1	.	TRBJ1-5	14	.	TGCGCCAGCAGCCCTGGAGGTCACAATCAGCCCCAGCATTTT	CASSPGGHNQPQHF
TRBV6-1	.	TRBJ2-2	13	TRBD1	TGTGCCAGCAGATCCACAGGGGCCGGGGAGCTGTTTTTT	CASRSTGAGELFF
TRBV7-9	.	TRBJ2-2	16	TRBD1	TGTGCCAGCAGCGGAATGGGACAGGAGGTTACCGGGGAGCTGTTTTTT	CASSGMGQEVTGELFF
TRBV7-2	.	TRBJ2-7	18	TRBD2	TGTGCCAGCAGCTTAGGGGAGGGACTAGCGGGAGGCCCGGGGGAGCAGTACTTC	CASSLGEGLAGGPGEQYF
TRBV5-8	once	TRBJ2-1	12	.	TGTGCCAGCAGCTTGGCCCATTTTGAGCAGTTCTTC	CASSLAHFEQFF
TRBV9	.	TRBJ2-7	14	TRBD1	TGTGCCAGCAGCTCGGGACAGGGGGCTGGGGAGCAGTACTTC	CASSSGQGAGEQYF
TRBV30	.	TRBJ1-4	14	.	TGTGCCTGGAGTGAGGGGGGGAATGCTGAAAAACTGTTTTTT	CAWSEGGNAEKLFF
TRBV21-1	.	TRBJ1-3	17	.	TGTGCCAGCAGCAAGGGACTCCGGGACGGCAATGGAAACACCATATATTTT	CASSKGLRDGNGNTIYF
TRBV11-2	.	TRBJ1-3	16	.	TGTGCCAGCAGCTTACTGGCTGCTAGCTCTGGAAACACCATATATTTT	CASSLLAASSGNTIYF
TRBV2	.	TRBJ2-3	15	.	TGTGCCAGCAGGGGTCATGGCAGGAGCACAGATACGCAGTATTTT	CASRGHGRSTDTQYF
TRBV6-4	.	TRBJ2-3	14	.	TGTGCCAGCAGCCCGCTAGCGAGCACAGATACGCAGTATTTT	CASSPLASTDTQYF
TRBV11-2	few	TRBJ2-6	16	.	TGTGCCAGCAGCTTAGGGGGCAGGGCCGGGGCCAACGTCCTGACTTTC	CASSLGGRAGANVLTF
TRBV13	.	TRBJ2-5	15	TRBD2	TGTGCCAGCAGCCGAGGACTAGCCCGGAAAGAGACCCAGTACTTC	CASSRGLARKETQYF
TRBV11-1	.	TRBJ2-7	17	TRBD1	TGTGCCAGCAGCTTAGCACCCCGGGACAGGGGTACTTCCGGGCAGTACTTC	CASSLAPRDRGTSGQYF
TRBV6-5	.	TRBJ2-7	14	TRBD1	TGTGCCAGCAGGAAGCCCACAGGGGCCTACGAGCAGTACTTC	CASRKPTGAYEQYF
TRBV2	.	TRBJ1-2	11	TRBD1	TGTGCCAGCCAGGGGGACTATGGCTACACCTTC	CASQGDYGYTF